The 20 T cell receptor beta chains given below trace back to one sample, sequenced in a study of T cells in Graves' hyperthyroidism and ophthalmopathy (dated by TCRdb to between 2019 and 2020). The method behind the library was multiplex PCR. Sequencing used an Illumina HiSeq 2000. The TCR beta CDR3 regions were amplified from the RNA transcripts. The TCR CDR3 was subjected to a first round of RT-PCR using the HTBI primer set and the Qiagen OneStep RT-PCR kit. In-frame beta chains were kept once TCRdb had trimmed the public reads at Q25 with fastp and called clones with MiXCR. When rows share a CDR3 protein, they turn into one entry using the most common DNA and genes. The table for this sample lists under 450,000 distinct CDR3 sequences; 13% of them were counted only once. Of the sample, about a fifth falls within the top ten clones. Sequencing was carried out using blood. The receptors stem from a man aged 25-45 years with Graves' hyperthyroidism that later progressed to Graves' ophthalmopathy.

This clonotype was counted between two and nine times. A read error may account for a junction end that differs from germline. V usage is TRBV28 and J usage is TRBJ1-1, with D tentatively TRBD1 (5 bases). Germline assignment: CDR1 MDHEN and CDR2 SYDVKM. The CDR3 sequence is 13 residues long. The CDR3 reads CASSLDSSSEALF. In nucleotides, the CDR3 is TGTGCCAGCAGTTTAGACAGTTCCTCTGAAGCTCTCTTT.

The V and J genes are TRBV2 and TRBJ2-2; D is ambiguous. Germline CDR1 reads SNHLY; CDR2 reads FYNNEI. The CDR3 length is 12 residues. Trimming took 7 bases from V and 6 from J, leaving 9 bases between them. This chain's CDR3 is CASKVYPGELFF. The CDR3 nucleotides are TGTGCCAGCAAGGTTTATCCCGGGGAGCTGTTTTTT.

This clonotype was observed at least ten times. The chain recombines TRBV7-3 with TRBJ1-1, with 7 bases aligning to TRBD1. Unmatched junction bases numbered 3, after V lost 0 bases and J lost 5 bases. CDR3 length: 14 amino acids. Germline CDR1 is SGHTA and CDR2 is FQGTGA. The chain's CDR3 is CASSLTEQGTEAFF. The CDR3 DNA follows: TGTGCCAGCAGCTTAACCGAACAGGGGACTGAAGCTTTCTTT.

This clonotype was seen a few times. J is TRBJ2-6 and V is TRBV20-1; maybe TRBD1 (6 bases). Germline V gene lookup returns CDR1 DFQATT and CDR2 SNEGSKA (reference sequence). The V end was cut by 3 bases, the J end by 0 bases, with 15 bases between. This CDR3 has 17 amino acids. CDR3 loop: CSASPGQIDSGANVLTF. The CDR3 coding sequence is TGCAGTGCTAGTCCCGGACAGATCGACTCTGGGGCCAACGTCCTGACTTTC.

The sample holds a few counts of this clonotype. This chain uses TRBV28 with TRBJ1-6; TRBD1 matches at 7 bases. CDR1 MDHEN and CDR2 SYDVKM come from the germline V gene. J gave up 9 bases and V 6 bases, and 11 bases lay outside the gene matches. This CDR3 comprises 15 residues. The CDR3 loop reads CASRPTGMGSSPLHF. The CDR3, as DNA: TGTGCCAGCAGGCCGACAGGGATGGGGTCTTCACCCCTCCACTTT.

The chain carries TRBV24-1 and TRBJ2-1, with 15 positions matching TRBD2. Germline loops: CDR1 KGHDR, CDR2 SFDVKD. Unmatched junction bases numbered 8, after V lost 4 bases and J lost 2 bases. The CDR3 sequence is 19 residues long. The DNA for the CDR3 is TGTGCCACCAGTGACCCCGGACTAGCGGGGGGGCCGGCCTACAATGAGCAGTTCTTC. It codes for CATSDPGLAGGPAYNEQFF.

In this sample, this clonotype turned up a few times. The chain couples TRBV20-1 to TRBJ2-1; TRBD1 or TRBD2 may be the D gene (6 bases each). CDR1 and CDR2 (germline): DFQATT, SNEGSKA (reference sequence). Trimming cost V 3 bases and J 7 bases, with 13 bases left between them. The CDR3 is 13 residues long. For the CDR3, the DNA is TGCAGTGCTAGTGGGGGCGCGGGGAATGAGCAGTTCTTC. This translates into CSASGGAGNEQFF.

This clonotype came up many times. V and J are TRBV28 and TRBJ1-2; 8 bases align to TRBD1. Per germline, CDR1 MDHEN and CDR2 SYDVKM. V lost 5 bases to trimming and J lost 4 bases; unmatched junction nucleotides: 0. The CDR3 has 12 residues. CDR3 region: CASSGQGYGYTF. The CDR3 bases are TGTGCCAGCAGTGGACAGGGCTATGGCTACACCTTC.

The table lists this clonotype with many counts. The chain has TRBV12-5 and TRBJ1-4; no definite D call. Deletions cut 6 bases from V and 2 bases from J, with 7 bases between. The germline V gene has CDR1 LGHNT and CDR2 FRNRAP. This CDR3 has 13 amino acids. DNA of the CDR3: TGTGCTAGTGGGGCCGGCACTAATGAAAAACTGTTTTTT. As protein: CASGAGTNEKLFF.

This clonotype was detected ten times or more. This chain joins TRBV29-1 and TRBJ2-1; D is undetermined. In germline, CDR1 is SQVTM, CDR2 ANQGSEA. This CDR3 region has 15 residues. Trimming took off 4 bases at V and 2 bases at J, with 15 bases between the two ends. DNA of the CDR3: TGCAGCGTTGCGAGCGTCAGCAACCCCTACAATGAGCAGTTCTTC. It translates to CSVASVSNPYNEQFF.

The V and J genes are TRBV4-1 and TRBJ1-1, with D possibly being TRBD1 (5 bases). This CDR3 comprises 16 residues. The V gene lost 8 bases and the J gene lost 4 bases, with 23 bases spanning the gap. CDR1 and CDR2 from the germline V gene are MGHRA and YSYEKL. CDR3 region: CASRRQPTTAGTEAFF. The CDR3 nucleotides are TGCGCCAGCCGGAGACAGCCCACGACAGCGGGCACTGAAGCTTTCTTT.

This clonotype was observed a few times. V is TRBV15 and J is TRBJ2-1, with D perhaps TRBD1 or TRBD2 (5 bases each). Germline lookup yields CDR1 LNHNV and CDR2 YYDKDF (reference sequence). Trimming shortened V by 0 bases and J by 5 bases, and 11 bases separated the two germline ends. This CDR3 is 15 amino acids long. CDR3 in amino acids: CATSRDTGRHNEQFF. The CDR3, as DNA: TGTGCCACCAGCAGAGACACGGGACGCCACAATGAGCAGTTCTTC.

This chain links TRBV5-1 with TRBJ1-3; D is uncertain. Trimming shortened V by 0 bases and J by 4 bases, and 8 bases separated the two germline ends. The CDR3 has 14 residues. Germline V lookup: CDR1 SGHRS, CDR2 YFSETQ. The CDR3 is CASSLEGPGNTIYF. The CDR3 coding sequence is TGCGCCAGCAGCTTGGAAGGGCCCGGAAACACCATATATTTT.

This clonotype came up a few times. The chain recombines TRBV5-1 with TRBJ2-3, with a tentative D call TRBD2 (7 bases). V shed 2 bases and J shed 8 bases, with 24 bases lying between them. Germline V gene data show CDR1 as SGHRS and CDR2 as YFSETQ. The CDR3 runs to 17 residues. CDR3 sequence (DNA): TGCGCCAGCAGCTTTGTCCCTAGCGGAGGGGGGCCTGGTACGCAGTATTTT. Amino acid sequence: CASSFVPSGGGPGTQYF.

The sample holds many counts of this clonotype. This chain uses TRBV7-9 with TRBJ2-7, with TRBD2 matching over 8 bases. V dropped 9 bases and J dropped 0; count of bases not matched to a gene: 10. Germline V gene lookup returns CDR1 SEHNR and CDR2 FQNEAQ (reference sequence). CDR3 length equals 15 residues. This CDR3 is CASKKSGGRSYEQYF. DNA of the CDR3: TGTGCCAGTAAGAAAAGCGGGGGCCGCTCCTACGAGCAGTACTTC.

The chain is built from TRBV7-9 and TRBJ2-1; 8 nucleotides match TRBD2. Germline V gene sequence: CDR1 SEHNR, CDR2 FQNEAQ (reference sequence). CDR3 length: 15 amino acids. V trimming: 1 base; J trimming: 10 bases; junction bases outside the gene matches: 9. CDR3 residues: CASSLGSGGPGEQFF. The CDR3 DNA sequence: TGTGCCAGCAGCTTAGGGAGCGGGGGCCCCGGGGAGCAGTTCTTC. Using reference TRBV7-9 and TRBJ2-1 for the parts outside the CDR3, the full variable domain is DTGVSQNPRHKITKRGQNVTFRCDPISEHNRLYWYRQTLGQGPEFLTYFQNEAQLEKSRLLSDRFSAERPKGSFSTLEIQRTEQGDSAMYLCASSLGSGGPGEQFFGPGTRLTVL.

The sample holds a few counts of this clonotype. The chain has TRBV6-2 or TRBV6-3 and TRBJ1-6; 8 nucleotides match TRBD1. The CDR3 is 15 amino acids. V gave up 4 bases and J gave up 10 bases; unmatched junction bases: 9. CDR1 and CDR2 from the germline V gene are MNHEY and SVGEGT. The CDR3 DNA sequence: TGTGCCAGCAGTTCCGACGGGACAGGTTGGTCACCCCTCCACTTT. Translated: CASSSDGTGWSPLHF.

This clonotype was counted at least ten times. The rearrangement links TRBV7-8 to TRBJ2-3, with a tentative D call TRBD1 (5 bases). The CDR3 loop spans 17 amino acids. The V gene's germline CDR1 is SGHVS and CDR2 FQNEAQ. V was cut by 1 base and J by 2 bases, with 16 bases left in between. The CDR3 sequence is CASSLGIITGPTDTQYF. The CDR3 bases are TGTGCCAGCAGCTTAGGGATAATAACAGGCCCCACAGATACGCAGTATTTT.

Only a few counts were recorded for this clonotype. The genes are TRBV30 and TRBJ2-7; D not certain. The V end was cut by 1 base, the J end by 7 bases, with 17 bases between. The CDR3 loop spans 14 amino acids. Germline V gene lookup returns CDR1 GTSNPN and CDR2 SVGIG (reference sequence). The CDR3 DNA reads as TGTGCCTGGAGTGATCACCGATCACGCTGGGAGCAGTACTTC. Amino acids: CAWSDHRSRWEQYF. Supplemented by reference TRBV30 and TRBJ2-7, the full variable domain reads SQTIHQWPATLVQPVGSPLSLECTVEGTSNPNLYWYRQAAGRGLQLLFYSVGIGQISSEVPQNLSASRPQDRQFILSSKKLLLSDSGFYLCAWSDHRSRWEQYFGPGTRLTVT.

In this sample, this clonotype turned up many times. The chain carries TRBV3-1 and TRBJ2-7; no clear D gene. Germline assignment: CDR1 LGHDT and CDR2 YNNKEL (reference sequence). V was shortened by 3 bases and J by 5 bases, with 14 bases between the two germline ends. The CDR3 spans 14 residues. The DNA for the CDR3 is TGTGCCAGCAGCCATGAGACACGGCGGAACGAGCAGTACTTC. Amino acid sequence: CASSHETRRNEQYF.